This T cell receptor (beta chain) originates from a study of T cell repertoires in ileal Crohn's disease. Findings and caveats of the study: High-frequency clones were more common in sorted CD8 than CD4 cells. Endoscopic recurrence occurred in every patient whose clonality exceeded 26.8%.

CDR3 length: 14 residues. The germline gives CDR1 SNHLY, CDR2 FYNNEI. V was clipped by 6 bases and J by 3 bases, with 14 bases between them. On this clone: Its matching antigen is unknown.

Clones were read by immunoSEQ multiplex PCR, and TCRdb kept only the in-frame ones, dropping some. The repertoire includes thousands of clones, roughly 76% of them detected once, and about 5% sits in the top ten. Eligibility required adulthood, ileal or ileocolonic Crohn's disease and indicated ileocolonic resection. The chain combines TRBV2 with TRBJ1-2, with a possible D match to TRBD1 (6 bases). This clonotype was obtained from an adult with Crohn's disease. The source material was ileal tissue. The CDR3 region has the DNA TGTGCCAGCAGCTCTGGCAGGGGTGACTATGGCTACACCTTC. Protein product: CASSSGRGDYGYTF.